This entry concerns a single T cell receptor beta chain. Original data processing: Reference gene primer amplification gave estimated nucleated cell counts. Sequenced by immunoSEQ multiplex PCR; TCRdb stores in-frame clones only, minus some. D and trimming were read from the DNA, whereas the V and J calls and clone size are those reported in that table. The table shows some 220,000 clones, with 65% to 85% occurring only once. This sample stems from a study of blood T cell repertoires in COVID-19. Overall study context: COVID-19 samples, acute and convalescent, were from the United States, Italy and Spain. Sample material is recorded as cDNA or gDNA derived from T cells, B-cell-depleted T cells, or PBMCs.

Germline V gene sequence: CDR1 LGHDT, CDR2 YNNKEL (reference sequence). The CDR3 covers 13 residues. The V and J ends lost 6 bases and 8 bases, in that order; junction bases with no gene match: 8. This TCR derives from a woman younger than 45 who had recovered from COVID-19. This sequence joins TRBV3-1 (or the pseudogene TRBV3-2) and TRBJ1-2, with TRBD1 identical over 8 bases. The sample consisted of peripheral blood. This CDR3 reads CASRAQGVEGYTF. The CDR3 DNA reads TGTGCCAGCAGAGCACAGGGGGTTGAAGGCTACACCTTC.